What follows is one TCR beta chain and its context. This sample is part of a study of T-cell reconstitution after alpha-beta-depleted transplantation in children. Molecular barcoding with unique molecular identifiers was used for the TCRbeta library. TCRdb reprocessed the PCR reads via MiXCR and lists one record per CDR3 protein. The data hold approximately 510,000 distinct CDR3 sequences, with around 19% observed a single time. The V gene lost 5 bases and the J gene lost 1 base, with 15 bases spanning the gap. CDR3 size: 16 residues. From germline, CDR1 is MNHEY and CDR2 SVGAGI. The chain couples TRBV6-5 to TRBJ1-3, with a possible D match to TRBD1 (5 bases). The starting material was PBMCs from the stem cell graft donor, obtained from the stem cell graft. This sequence originates from a human donor who donated a stem cell graft to a child with acute lymphoblastic leukemia. The CDR3 spells CASSPGLTQSGNTIYF. CDR3 DNA sequence: TGTGCCAGCAGTCCGGGACTTACCCAGTCTGGAAACACCATATATTTT.